These T cell receptor beta chains were read from a single sample in a study of long-term antiretroviral therapy in people with HIV. Repertoires were generated with immunoSEQ multiplex PCR, while TCRdb's copy carries only in-frame clones and drops some. In the table there are approximately 47,000 clones, about 88% of which are singletons. The specimen was unsorted PBMCs, collected 0.8 years after starting antiretroviral therapy. The receptor source for this set is a woman aged 18-35 years with HIV. Each CDR3 is given with its conserved first and last residue. Each record gives: V gene, J gene, D gene, clone size, CDR3 protein, CDR3 DNA. D genes are given only for firm matches. The size field is filled for only some rows; it gives once, few, many or a size class.

>TRBV19|TRBJ1-1|NA|NA
CASSIRALNTEAFF
TGTGCCAGTAGTATACGAGCCTTGAACACTGAAGCTTTCTTT
>TRBV19|TRBJ1-1|NA|NA
CASSSQMNTEAFF
TGTGCCAGTAGTTCACAGATGAACACTGAAGCTTTCTTT
>TRBV28|TRBJ2-1|TRBD1|once
CASSFRGRTVARGEQFF
TGTGCCAGCAGTTTCAGGGGGCGCACGGTAGCGAGGGGCGAGCAGTTCTTC
>TRBV7-9|TRBJ1-2|NA|once
CASSPGAINGYTF
TGTGCCAGCAGCCCCGGGGCAATCAATGGCTACACCTTC
>TRBV6-6|TRBJ2-2|NA|NA
CASSHDSPTGELFF
TGTGCCAGCAGTCACGACAGCCCCACCGGGGAGCTGTTTTTT
>TRBV7-8|TRBJ2-7|NA|NA
CASSSLGGAYEQYF
TGTGCCAGCTCCTCCTTGGGCGGAGCCTACGAGCAGTACTTC
>TRBV19|TRBJ2-7|NA|NA
CASSIGGGYEQYF
TGTGCCAGTAGTATCGGGGGTGGGTACGAGCAGTACTTC
>TRBV7-3|TRBJ1-1|NA|NA
CASSPRQNTEAFF
TGTGCCAGCAGCCCAAGACAGAACACTGAAGCTTTCTTT
>TRBV5-4|TRBJ2-1|NA|NA
CASSLEGAGDEQFF
TGTGCCAGCAGCTTGGAAGGGGCTGGTGATGAGCAGTTCTTC
>TRBV28|TRBJ2-3|NA|NA
CASRKLDTQYF
TGTGCCAGCAGGAAGCTGGATACGCAGTATTTT
>TRBV6-5|TRBJ2-1|TRBD1|NA
CASSQNRGREQFF
TGTGCCAGCAGTCAGAACAGGGGGCGCGAGCAGTTCTTC
>TRBV7-8|TRBJ2-3|TRBD1|NA
CASSARDRGTDTQYF
TGTGCCAGCAGCGCCCGGGACAGGGGAACAGATACGCAGTATTTT
>TRBV9|TRBJ2-5|NA|NA
CASSVRAGETQYF
TGTGCCAGCAGCGTAAGGGCAGGAGAGACCCAGTACTTC
>TRBV9|TRBJ2-3|TRBD2|NA
CASSISSGVFSDTQYF
TGTGCCAGCAGCATCTCTAGCGGAGTTTTCTCAGATACGCAGTATTTT
>TRBV5-6|TRBJ1-5|NA|once
CASSLRQGIASNQPQHF
TGTGCCAGCAGCTTGCGGCAAGGGATCGCGAGCAATCAGCCCCAGCATTTT
>TRBV9|TRBJ2-7|NA|NA
CASSPGGGPSYEQYF
TGTGCCAGCAGCCCGGGGGGCGGGCCCTCCTACGAGCAGTACTTC